This is a list of T cell receptor beta chains from one sample in a study of OX40 agonist ivuxolimab in advanced cancers. The assay was immunoSEQ multiplex PCR, and TCRdb's table has in-frame clones only and misses some. Of around 77,000 clones listed, over 85% are singletons. The sequenced sample was CD4+ or CD8+ T cells sorted from blood, obtained in a trial of the OX40 agonist ivuxolimab. Receptors originate from an adult with an advanced solid tumor such as melanoma, head and neck, liver or kidney cancer. CDR3s include the opening cysteine and the closing phenylalanine or tryptophan. A D gene is named only where the DNA matches it firmly. Part of the rows lack a size; the others show once, few, many or a class for expanded clones.

>.|TRBV7-2|TRBJ1-1|.
CASSSQQGTEAFF
TGTGCCAGCAGCTCTCAACAGGGCACTGAAGCTTTCTTT
>TRBD1|TRBV2|TRBJ2-1|.
CASSPGQGAYNEQFF
TGTGCCAGCAGCCCCGGACAGGGGGCCTACAATGAGCAGTTCTTC
>.|TRBV19|TRBJ1-1|few
CASSMKGNTEAFF
TGTGCCAGTAGTATGAAGGGGAACACTGAAGCTTTCTTT
>TRBD1|TRBV6-1|TRBJ1-1|.
CASSEPPTGSNTEAFF
TGTGCCAGCAGTGAACCCCCGACAGGGTCGAACACTGAAGCTTTCTTT
>TRBD2|TRBV7-9|TRBJ2-5|.
CASRPGLAFSETQYF
TGTGCCAGCAGGCCGGGACTAGCCTTTTCGGAGACCCAGTACTTC
>.|TRBV6-5|TRBJ1-1|.
CASSRGPNTEAFF
TGTGCCAGCAGTCGCGGACCGAACACTGAAGCTTTCTTT
>TRBD1|TRBV11-1|TRBJ1-5|.
CASSPGTASNQPQHF
TGTGCCAGCAGCCCAGGGACAGCTAGCAATCAGCCCCAGCATTTT
>TRBD2|TRBV30|TRBJ2-1|.
CAWSLLSSGSLLFGEQFF
TGTGCCTGGAGTCTACTGAGTAGCGGGAGTCTTCTATTTGGTGAGCAGTTCTTC
>.|TRBV5-1|TRBJ2-2|.
CASSLEEELFF
TGCGCCAGCAGCTTGGAGGAGGAGCTGTTTTTT
>.|TRBV6-1|TRBJ1-3|once
CASSDYVREAGNTIYF
TGTGCCAGCAGTGATTATGTGCGGGAGGCTGGAAACACCATATATTTT
>.|TRBV5-6|TRBJ1-2|once
CASSLESNYGYTF
TGTGCCAGCAGCTTAGAGAGTAACTATGGCTACACCTTC
>.|TRBV15|TRBJ2-7|once
CATSRGGGQGTFEQYF
TGTGCCACCAGCAGAGGAGGAGGGCAGGGGACCTTCGAGCAGTACTTC
>TRBD1|TRBV10-3|TRBJ2-5|.
CAIKETGEETQYF
TGTGCCATCAAGGAAACAGGGGAAGAGACCCAGTACTTC
>.|TRBV5-4|TRBJ1-1|.
CASSVDQNTEAFF
TGTGCCAGCAGCGTGGACCAGAACACTGAAGCTTTCTTT
>.|TRBV18|TRBJ1-2|once
CASSPRGIVYGYTF
TGTGCCAGCTCGCCCCGAGGGATAGTCTATGGCTACACCTTC
>TRBD1|TRBV18|TRBJ1-1|.
CASSPTGDRTAEAFF
TGTGCCAGCTCACCGACAGGGGATAGAACCGCTGAAGCTTTCTTT
>TRBD1|TRBV19|TRBJ2-5|.
CASSIPGQGAGETQYF
TGTGCCAGTAGTATCCCCGGGCAGGGGGCAGGAGAGACCCAGTACTTC
>TRBD1|TRBV28|TRBJ1-2|.
CASSLNSEPRTGNGYTF
TGTGCCAGCAGTTTAAATTCTGAACCGCGGACAGGGAACGGCTACACCTTC
>TRBD2|TRBV27|TRBJ2-3|.
CASSLTGGTSGTDTQYF
TGTGCCAGCAGTTTAACGGGGGGGACTAGCGGCACAGATACGCAGTATTTT
>.|TRBV9|TRBJ2-3|few
CASSVWASGDTQYF
TGTGCCAGCAGCGTATGGGCCTCTGGAGATACGCAGTATTTT
>TRBD2|TRBV5-1|TRBJ2-1|.
CASSPGTTYNEQFF
TGCGCCAGCAGCCCCGGGACTACTTACAATGAGCAGTTCTTC
>.|TRBV5-1|TRBJ1-1|.
CASSLGHVNTEAFF
TGCGCCAGCAGCTTGGGCCACGTGAACACTGAAGCTTTCTTT
>.|TRBV5-1|TRBJ1-1|.
CASSLAETGGTEAFF
TGCGCCAGCAGCTTGGCCGAGACAGGCGGGACTGAAGCTTTCTTT
>.|TRBV5-1|TRBJ2-7|once
CASSSLVSGYEQYF
TGCGCCAGCAGCTCCCTGGTCAGTGGCTACGAGCAGTACTTC
>.|TRBV7-9|TRBJ1-1|few
CASSFDANTEAFF
TGTGCCAGCAGCTTCGACGCTAACACTGAAGCTTTCTTT
>.|TRBV5-4|TRBJ1-1|.
CASSLPLGFGEAFF
TGTGCCAGCAGCCTCCCTCTTGGGTTCGGTGAAGCTTTCTTT
>TRBD1|TRBV11-2|TRBJ2-1|.
CASSFRYRQGGNEQFF
TGTGCCAGCAGCTTCCGATATCGACAGGGCGGGAATGAGCAGTTCTTC
>TRBD1|TRBV5-1|TRBJ1-3|.
CASSLELGGGNTIYF
TGCGCCAGCAGCTTGGAGTTAGGGGGCGGAAACACCATATATTTT
>.|TRBV6-1|TRBJ2-1|.
CASNPYRGEQFF
TGTGCCAGCAACCCTTACCGGGGGGAGCAGTTCTTC
>.|TRBV9|TRBJ2-3|.
CASSVAPATPTDTQYF
TGTGCCAGCAGCGTAGCTCCCGCCACCCCCACAGATACGCAGTATTTT
>TRBD2|TRBV19|TRBJ2-3|.
CASSSGLSVQDTQYF
TGTGCCAGTAGTTCGGGACTATCGGTGCAAGATACGCAGTATTTT
>.|TRBV2|TRBJ2-7|medium-sized
CASSEVPPGMGYEEQYF
TGTGCCAGCAGTGAAGTGCCCCCGGGAATGGGTTATGAGGAGCAGTACTTC
>.|TRBV29-1|TRBJ2-5|few
CSVRRDLQETQYF
TGCAGCGTTCGAAGGGACTTACAAGAGACCCAGTACTTC
>TRBD1|TRBV15|TRBJ1-4|.
CATSRRQGGDEKLFF
TGTGCCACCAGCAGACGACAGGGAGGGGATGAAAAACTGTTTTTT
>.|TRBV28|TRBJ1-4|few
CASSPGEKLFF
TGTGCCAGCAGCCCGGGGGAAAAACTGTTTTTT
>.|TRBV2|TRBJ1-6|.
CAVRPGRGSYNSPLHF
TGTGCCGTCCGGCCGGGGCGTGGGTCCTATAATTCACCCCTCCACTTT
>TRBD2|TRBV7-8|TRBJ2-3|.
CASSSHSGRADTQYF
TGTGCCAGCAGCTCCCATAGCGGGAGAGCAGATACGCAGTATTTT
>.|TRBV11-2|TRBJ2-7|.
CASSLEDYNYEQYF
TGTGCCAGCAGCTTAGAGGACTACAACTACGAGCAGTACTTC
>.|TRBV5-4|TRBJ2-3|.
CASSLSGTSTDTQYF
TGTGCCAGCAGCTTGTCCGGGACGAGCACAGATACGCAGTATTTT
>TRBD2|TRBV28|TRBJ2-7|.
CASSPRTSGSYEQYF
TGTGCCAGCAGTCCCCGGACTAGCGGATCCTACGAGCAGTACTTC
>.|TRBV7-2|TRBJ1-2|.
CASSRFGPSTSYGYTF
TGTGCCAGCAGCCGCTTTGGCCCATCAACCTCCTATGGCTACACCTTC
>TRBD2|TRBV5-1|TRBJ2-5|.
CASSLEGTSGGQETQYF
TGCGCCAGCAGCCTGGAGGGGACTAGCGGGGGTCAAGAGACCCAGTACTTC
>TRBD1|TRBV2|TRBJ2-7|.
CASDRDSYEQYF
TGTGCCAGCGACAGGGACTCCTACGAGCAGTACTTC